Below, 13 T cell receptor beta chains from the same sample are listed, as sequenced in a study of T cell changes during pregnancy in multiple sclerosis. Sequenced by immunoSEQ multiplex PCR; TCRdb stores in-frame clones only, minus some. The sample consists of about 40,000 clones, almost 95% of them appearing once. Sequences were derived from CD4+ T cells from peripheral blood mononuclear cells, sampled after pregnancy. Every receptor here comes from a female donor with multiple sclerosis, enrolled in a pregnancy study.

Regarding this clone: One junction end disagrees with the germline gene, perhaps due to a read error. This chain uses TRBV7-7 with TRBJ2-6; TRBD1 agrees at 11 bases. Germline V gives CDR1 SSHAT, CDR2 FNYEAQ (reference sequence). The length of the CDR3 is 21 residues. The CDR3 DNA reads TGTGCTAGCAGCAGCGTTGGGCCCCGGGACAGGGGGAAAGACGGGGCCAACGTCCTGACTTTC. This gives the protein CASSSVGPRDRGKDGANVLTF.

The rearrangement links TRBV14 to TRBJ1-4; 8 bases agree with TRBD1. V lost 3 bases, J lost 7 bases, and 10 bases stayed unmatched. Germline V lookup: CDR1 SGHDN, CDR2 FVKESK. This CDR3 is built from 16 residues. In DNA, the CDR3 is TGTGCCAGCAGCCATTCCGTCAGGGGGCGCGTTGAAAAACTGTTTTTT. It specifies CASSHSVRGRVEKLFF. The complete variable domain, with remaining parts taken from reference TRBV14 and TRBJ1-4, reads EAGVTQFPSHSVIEKGQTVTLRCDPISGHDNLYWYRRVMGKEIKFLLHFVKESKQDESGMPNNRFLAERTGGTYSTLKVQPAELEDSGVYFCASSHSVRGRVEKLFFGSGTQLSVL.

The rearrangement links TRBV7-6 to TRBJ1-1; 8 bases map to TRBD1. V was clipped by 5 bases and J by 5 bases; unmatched bases: 7. Germline CDR1 is SGHVS and CDR2 is FNYEAQ. The CDR3 runs to 14 residues. Here the CDR3 DNA reads TGTGCCAGCAGCACCGGGACAGGCCTAACTGAAGCTTTCTTT. Its protein is CASSTGTGLTEAFF.

The V and J genes are TRBV6-6 and TRBJ2-3; 9 bases map to TRBD2. The V gene end was trimmed by 5 bases and the J gene end by 6 bases; junction bases not matched to a gene: 12. The germline gives CDR1 MNHNY, CDR2 SVGAGI (reference sequence). The CDR3 length is 16 residues. The CDR3 DNA reads as TGTGCCAGCAGTCCCCTTAGGCGGGGGGGCCGGGATACGCAGTATTTT. Protein: CASSPLRRGGRDTQYF.

J is TRBJ1-1 and V is TRBV7-9; TRBD1 agrees at 7 bases. CDR1 and CDR2 from the germline V gene are SEHNR and FQNEAQ (reference sequence). The V gene end was trimmed by 5 bases and the J gene end by 0 bases; junction bases not matched to a gene: 9. The CDR3 runs 16 residues. Here the CDR3 DNA reads TGTGCCAGCAGCCCGGGGACAGAAGTCATGAACACTGAAGCTTTCTTT. Amino acid sequence: CASSPGTEVMNTEAFF.

The gene calls are TRBV7-8 and TRBJ1-2; D not certain. Germline loops: CDR1 SGHVS, CDR2 FQNEAQ. Trimming took 5 bases from V and 4 from J, leaving 23 bases between them. The CDR3 is 17 residues long. CDR3 amino acids: CASSPGAGQLALYGYTF. DNA for the CDR3: TGTGCCAGCAGCCCGGGCGCGGGCCAGTTGGCCCTCTATGGCTACACCTTC.

The chain joins TRBV10-2 to TRBJ2-7, with 9 nucleotides matching TRBD1. CDR1 WSHSY and CDR2 SAAADI come from the germline V gene. Trimming removed 7 bases from V and 2 bases from J; junction bases left unmatched: 15. This CDR3 contains 17 residues. The CDR3 protein is CASTSLGQGLSTYEQYF. CDR3 bases: TGCGCCAGCACGAGTTTGGGACAGGGACTTTCTACCTACGAGCAGTACTTC.

The rearrangement joins TRBV18 to TRBJ2-2, with 8 nucleotides matching TRBD1. The CDR3 runs to 15 residues. V gave up 2 bases and J gave up 7 bases; unmatched junction bases: 6. Germline V CDR1 and CDR2: KGHSH, LQKENI. CDR3 protein: CASSPSQGAIGELFF. The CDR3 DNA reads as TGTGCCAGCTCACCATCCCAGGGGGCTATCGGGGAGCTGTTTTTT.

The CDR3 sequence is CASSLGGLYNEQFF. In DNA form, the CDR3 reads TGTGCCAGCAGCTTAGGAGGGCTCTACAATGAGCAGTTCTTC. This sequence joins TRBV11-2 and TRBJ2-1; D possibly corresponds to TRBD2 (5 bases). CDR1 is SGHAT, CDR2 FQNNGV, per germline. V lost 1 base and J 3 bases, leaving 7 bases between the germline ends. The CDR3 length is 14 residues.

The chain links TRBV7-9 to TRBJ1-1; a possible D gene is TRBD1 (5 bases). Germline CDR1 and CDR2: SEHNR and FQNEAQ (reference sequence). Trimming removed 2 bases at V and 1 base at J, with 8 bases between. The CDR3 sequence is 14 residues long. CDR3 nucleotides: TGTGCCAGCAGCTTATACGGGGGGAACACTGAAGCTTTCTTT. It is translated as CASSLYGGNTEAFF.

The genes are TRBV10-3 and TRBJ1-2, with TRBD1 identical over 9 bases. Unmatched junction bases numbered 21, after V lost 0 bases and J lost 7 bases. Germline assignment: CDR1 ENHRY and CDR2 SYGVKD. This CDR3 region has 20 residues. CDR3 nucleotides: TGTGCCATCAGTGAGTCGAACATTCTCTCTTGGGGACAGGGATTAGGTGGCTACACCTTC. Its protein product is CAISESNILSWGQGLGGYTF.

This clone was detected a few times. The chain has TRBV29-1 and TRBJ1-2; D is uncertain. The V gene's germline CDR1 is SQVTM and CDR2 ANQGSEA. V was clipped by 4 bases and J by 0 bases, with 6 bases between them. The CDR3 sequence is 12 residues long. The CDR3 loop is CSVGPSNYGYTF. The CDR3 DNA follows: TGCAGCGTTGGGCCCTCTAACTATGGCTACACCTTC.

This sequence joins TRBV6-6 and TRBJ1-3; the D gene is possibly TRBD1 (6 bases). The length of the CDR3 is 13 residues. V was clipped by 7 bases and J by 2 bases, with 9 bases between them. CDR1 is MNHNY, CDR2 SVGAGI, per germline (reference sequence). The CDR3 loop reads CASNNRAGNTIYF. CDR3 nucleotide sequence: TGTGCCAGCAATAACAGGGCTGGAAACACCATATATTTT.